Listed here are 9 T cell receptor beta chains from one sample, sequenced in a study of blood T cell repertoires in COVID-19. Clones were read by immunoSEQ multiplex PCR, and TCRdb kept only the in-frame ones, dropping some. The sample consists of more than 300,000 clones, around four fifths of them appearing once. Sequenced: peripheral blood. These receptor sequences come from a woman in her forties or fifties with acute or convalescent COVID-19.

The V gene is TRBV2, the J gene TRBJ1-5, with D possibly TRBD1 on 5 matching bases. The CDR3 consists of 15 residues. The germline V gene has CDR1 SNHLY and CDR2 FYNNEI. Trimming shortened V by 7 bases and J by 1 base, and 14 bases separated the two germline ends. The CDR3 loop is CASNKGRVSNQPQHF. DNA for the CDR3: TGTGCCAGCAATAAGGGCAGGGTCAGCAATCAGCCCCAGCATTTT.

V and J are TRBV19 and TRBJ2-3, with 12 nucleotides matching TRBD2. J lost 5 bases, V lost 5 bases, and 8 bases had no gene match. CDR1 and CDR2 (germline): LNHDA, SQIVND (reference sequence). This CDR3 is 16 amino acids long. The CDR3 sequence is CASSARLAGVQDTQYF. In DNA, the CDR3 is TGTGCCAGTAGTGCCCGACTAGCGGGAGTTCAAGATACGCAGTATTTT. The entire variable domain, with the rest obtained from reference TRBV19 and TRBJ2-3, is as follows: DGGITQSPKYLFRKEGQNVTLSCEQNLNHDAMYWYRQDPGQGLRLIYYSQIVNDFQKGDIAEGYSVSREKKESFPLTVTSAQKNPTAFYLCASSARLAGVQDTQYFGPGTRLTVL.

The rearrangement links TRBV27 to TRBJ2-7, with 8 bases fitting TRBD1. After removal of 6 bases from V and 0 bases from J, the junction contained 7 bases not matched to a gene. CDR1 is MNHEY and CDR2 is SMNVEV in the germline V gene (reference sequence). The CDR3 has 15 amino acids. In DNA form, the CDR3 reads TGTGCCAGCAGCTACCAGGGGGCGAGCTCCTACGAGCAGTACGTC. It yields the protein CASSYQGASSYEQYV.

V and J are TRBV7-2 and TRBJ2-5, with 11 bases fitting TRBD2. Trimming removed 5 bases from V and 4 bases from J; junction bases left unmatched: 9. The length of the CDR3 is 16 residues. CDR1 and CDR2 from the germline V gene are SGHTA and FQGNSA. The CDR3 DNA follows: TGTGCCAGCAGCCCCCGGACTAGCGGGTCTAGAGAGACCCAGTACTTC. Its translation: CASSPRTSGSRETQYF.

The chain couples TRBV7-9 to TRBJ2-3; 7 bases fit TRBD2. The V and J ends lost 5 bases and 2 bases, in that order; junction bases with no gene match: 7. CDR1 and CDR2 from the germline V gene are SEHNR and FQNEAQ (reference sequence). The CDR3 sequence is 15 residues long. Here the CDR3 reads CASSPPGTTTDTQYF. The DNA for the CDR3 is TGTGCCAGCAGCCCTCCCGGGACTACCACAGATACGCAGTATTTT.

This clone was seen more than once but under ten times. The V gene is TRBV9, the J gene TRBJ2-7, with a possible D match to TRBD2 (5 bases). Trimming removed 0 bases from V and 3 bases from J, with 7 bases in between. The CDR3 covers 13 residues. The germline gives CDR1 SGDLS, CDR2 YYNGEE. CDR3 residues: CASSVEEGYEQYF. CDR3 coding DNA: TGTGCCAGCAGCGTAGAAGAGGGCTACGAGCAGTACTTC.

The V call is TRBV7-9, the J call TRBJ1-1; the D is unclear. CDR3 length: 14 residues. Trimming shortened V by 3 bases and J by 2 bases, and 10 bases separated the two germline ends. The V gene's germline CDR1 is SEHNR and CDR2 FQNEAQ (reference sequence). CDR3 loop: CASSLGRANTEAFF. The DNA for the CDR3 is TGTGCCAGCAGCTTGGGGAGGGCTAACACTGAAGCTTTCTTT.

The chain links TRBV5-1 to TRBJ2-5; 7 bases are shared with TRBD1. Germline V gives CDR1 SGHRS, CDR2 YFSETQ. The CDR3 sequence is 16 residues long. V was clipped by 0 bases and J by 1 base; unmatched bases: 6. CDR3 sequence: CASSLVAGGSQETQYF. The CDR3 DNA sequence: TGCGCCAGCAGCTTGGTGGCAGGGGGTAGCCAAGAGACCCAGTACTTC.

The chain has TRBV5-1 and TRBJ2-3; D is perhaps TRBD2 (6 bases). Trimming pared 1 base from V and 2 bases from J, leaving 14 bases between. Germline-derived CDR1 and CDR2 are SGHRS and YFSETQ. The CDR3 is made up of 16 amino acids. The CDR3: CASSLLSGPTTDTQYF. The CDR3 DNA reads TGCGCCAGCAGCTTGCTGAGCGGGCCTACCACAGATACGCAGTATTTT.